This T cell receptor beta chain was identified during a study of control samples from healthy donors and cancer patients. Germline V gene sequence: CDR1 LNHDA, CDR2 SQIVND (reference sequence). The CDR3 has 16 amino acids. Trimming took 5 bases from V and 1 from J, leaving 17 bases between them. Clones were read by immunoSEQ multiplex PCR, and TCRdb kept only the in-frame ones, dropping some. The data contain fewer than 200,000 clones, 85% to 90% of them singletons. The sequencing input was blood. The rearrangement uses TRBV19 and TRBJ1-2; D is uncertain. This clonotype was obtained from a woman aged 25 to 45 in good health. The CDR3 protein is CASSGPSNWDNYGYTF. CDR3 coding DNA: TGTGCCAGTAGTGGGCCCTCGAACTGGGATAACTATGGCTACACCTTC.